These 4 T cell receptor beta chains came from one sample sequenced in a study of T and B cells in COVID-19 patients. TRB rearrangements were amplified by multiplex PCR with BIOMED2 TRB-A/B primers. TCRdb fed the multiplex PCR reads into MiXCR, producing one record per CDR3 protein. The table records roughly 15,000 distinct CDR3 sequences, around a quarter of them present only once. Each TRB amplification used 250-500 ng of genomic DNA from blood. Sequencing used blood. The receptors here all came from a human donor who had recovered from COVID-19.

As DNA, the CDR3 is TGTGCCAGCAGCCAAGATTTTTACAATCGGGCCAAAAACATTCAGTACTTC. Translation gives CASSQDFYNRAKNIQYF. The J gene is TRBJ2-4, the V gene TRBV4-2; D unclear. V was pared by 0 bases and J by 1 base, with 13 bases between. CDR1 and CDR2 from the germline V gene are LGHNA and YNFKEQ. The CDR3 extends over 17 amino acids.

This clonotype is labeled medium-sized. This chain connects TRBV29-1 to TRBJ1-2, with D possibly being TRBD1 (5 bases). Deletions cut 5 bases from V and 7 bases from J, with 14 bases between. The CDR3 length is 12 residues. Germline V lookup: CDR1 SQVTM, CDR2 ANQGSEA. The CDR3 is CSVLGGSAGYTF. CDR3 nucleotide sequence: TGCAGCGTTTTGGGGGGTTCGGCTGGCTACACCTTC.

There are a few counts of this clonotype. V usage is TRBV6-2 or TRBV6-3 and J usage is TRBJ2-5; TRBD2 is a possible D gene (6 bases). The germline V gene has CDR1 MNHEY and CDR2 SVGEGT. V was clipped by 7 bases and J by 2 bases, with 11 bases between them. The CDR3 has 13 residues. CDR3 nucleotide sequence: TGTGCCAGCAACATACGGGAGCAAGAGACCCAGTACTTC. It encodes CASNIREQETQYF.

This clonotype was picked up many times. The chain employs TRBV18 and TRBJ2-3, with D tentatively TRBD2 (5 bases). Germline V gene lookup returns CDR1 KGHSH and CDR2 LQKENI. The CDR3 has 15 amino acids. With 3 bases removed from V and 2 bases from J, the gap between germline ends came to 12 bases. CDR3 nucleotides: TGTGCCAGCTCACCCGCCGGAGGCCACACAGATACGCAGTATTTT. Translated, it gives CASSPAGGHTDTQYF.